Presented here are 2 T cell receptor beta chains from one specimen sequenced in a study of shared clonotypes between healthy human individuals. Clones were sequenced by immunoSEQ multiplex PCR, and TCRdb holds only the in-frame ones, with some missing. The table has about 580,000 clones, nearly 98% seen once. CD45RO-negative cells were positively selected for CCR7, leaving out terminally differentiated effector memory CD45RA+ cells. The specimen sequenced was naive CD8+ T cells sorted from blood. The receptors were sampled from a man aged 25-40 years in good health.

CDR3 sequence: CASSSAGGVYEQYF. The CDR3 DNA follows: TGTGCCAGCAGCTCAGCGGGAGGAGTATACGAGCAGTACTTC. The chain carries TRBV7-9 and TRBJ2-7; 9 bases are shared with TRBD2. J gave up 4 bases and V 4 bases, and 5 bases lay outside the gene matches. Per germline, CDR1 SEHNR and CDR2 FQNEAQ (reference sequence). The CDR3 covers 14 residues. The full variable domain, completed using reference TRBV7-9 and TRBJ2-7, is DTGVSQNPRHKITKRGQNVTFRCDPISEHNRLYWYRQTLGQGPEFLTYFQNEAQLEKSRLLSDRFSAERPKGSFSTLEIQRTEQGDSAMYLCASSSAGGVYEQYFGPGTRLTVT.

V usage is TRBV5-8 and J usage is TRBJ2-6; TRBD2 matches at 7 bases. Germline assignment: CDR1 SGHTS and CDR2 YDEGEE. The CDR3 length is 17 residues. With 9 bases clipped from V and 2 bases from J, the junction kept 14 bases outside the gene matches. The CDR3, as DNA: TGTGCCAACGGGGGGACCCTAGGATGGGCTGGGGCCAACGTCCTGACTTTC. It encodes CANGGTLGWAGANVLTF.